This is a list of T cell receptor beta chains from one sample in a study of blood T cell repertoires in COVID-19. Here immunoSEQ multiplex PCR was the method, and the copy in TCRdb shows in-frame clones only, minus some. Altogether about 320,000 clones are present, 90% being singletons, with the ten largest covering roughly 2.6%. Sequenced: PBMCs or T cells enriched from blood (not recorded which). These receptor sequences come from a man aged 55 to 70 who had recovered from COVID-19. Both conserved end residues are part of each CDR3. The D gene is left open where the match is weak. Clone size is not always given. Where it is, it says once, few, many or a class for expanded clones.

D: .
V: TRBV19
J: TRBJ1-6
length: 18
size: .
DNA: TGTGCCAGTAGTGCCGGGACACTCTCCGGCTCCTATAATTCACCCCTCCACTTT
CDR3: CASSAGTLSGSYNSPLHF

D: .
V: TRBV5-4
J: TRBJ2-3
length: 15
size: .
DNA: TGTGCCAGCAGCTTGGTCGGAGCTAGCGCAGATACGCAGTATTTT
CDR3: CASSLVGASADTQYF

D: .
V: TRBV7-9
J: TRBJ2-2
length: 13
size: .
DNA: TGTGCCAGCAGCCTCACAGACACCGGGGAGCTGTTTTTT
CDR3: CASSLTDTGELFF

D: TRBD1
V: TRBV7-3
J: TRBJ1-1
length: 13
size: .
DNA: TGTGCCAGCAGCCAGGGGGTGAACACTGAAGCTTTCTTT
CDR3: CASSQGVNTEAFF

D: TRBD2
V: TRBV6-5
J: TRBJ2-7
length: 14
size: .
DNA: TGTGCCAGCAGCACTAGCGGGGCCTCCTACGAGCAGTACTTC
CDR3: CASSTSGASYEQYF

D: .
V: TRBV5-1
J: TRBJ1-1
length: 14
size: .
DNA: TGCGCCAGCAGCATCGGGGGGCTGAACACTGAAGCTTTCTTT
CDR3: CASSIGGLNTEAFF

D: .
V: TRBV30
J: TRBJ1-6
length: 16
size: .
DNA: TGTGCCTGGAGTCCGGCCCGGAGCTCCTATAATTCACCCCTCCACTTT
CDR3: CAWSPARSSYNSPLHF

D: .
V: TRBV6-2/TRBV6-3
J: TRBJ2-7
length: 14
size: .
DNA: TGTGCCAGCAGTCCAGGCCAGGCCAACTACGAGCAGTACTTC
CDR3: CASSPGQANYEQYF

D: .
V: TRBV5-5
J: TRBJ2-7
length: 14
size: .
DNA: TGTGCCAGCAGCGTCAGATACCTCACCTACGAGCAGTACTTC
CDR3: CASSVRYLTYEQYF

D: TRBD1
V: TRBV19
J: TRBJ1-1
length: 15
size: .
DNA: TGTGCCAGTAGTGGACAGGGGGCTTATTGGACTGAAGCTTTCTTT
CDR3: CASSGQGAYWTEAFF

D: .
V: TRBV6-1
J: TRBJ1-4
length: 13
size: once
DNA: TGTGCCAGCAGTGAGAGGCCCGGCGGAAAACTGTTTTTT
CDR3: CASSERPGGKLFF

D: TRBD2
V: TRBV7-3
J: TRBJ2-2
length: 16
size: .
DNA: TGTGCCAGCAGCCCTCGGATAGCGGGGAGCACCGGGGAGCTGTTTTTT
CDR3: CASSPRIAGSTGELFF

D: TRBD1
V: TRBV18
J: TRBJ1-6
length: 14
size: .
DNA: TGTGCCAGCTCACCCCGGGACAGGACTTCACCCCTCCACTTT
CDR3: CASSPRDRTSPLHF

D: TRBD1
V: TRBV20-1
J: TRBJ1-2
length: 11
size: .
DNA: TGCATAGGGACAGGGGGCACTGGCTACACCTTC
CDR3: CIGTGGTGYTF

D: TRBD2
V: TRBV5-1
J: TRBJ2-3
length: 19
size: .
DNA: TGCGCCAGCAGCTTGCCGGATCCTAGCGGGGCCGAGACCCCAGATACGCAGTATTTT
CDR3: CASSLPDPSGAETPDTQYF

D: .
V: TRBV18
J: TRBJ1-1
length: 15
size: .
DNA: TGTGCCAGCTCGGAGGGCGCGGGAGCAAACACTGAAGCTTTCTTT
CDR3: CASSEGAGANTEAFF

D: TRBD2
V: TRBV4-1
J: TRBJ2-7
length: 18
size: .
DNA: TGCGCCAGCAGCCCGCTTAGAGTGACTAGCGGGAGATCATACGAGCAGTACTTC
CDR3: CASSPLRVTSGRSYEQYF

D: TRBD1
V: TRBV5-8
J: TRBJ1-5
length: 13
size: once
DNA: TGTGCCAGCAACGGACAGGGTGTTCAGCCCCAGCATTTT
CDR3: CASNGQGVQPQHF

D: .
V: TRBV12-3/TRBV12-4
J: TRBJ1-6
length: 13
size: .
DNA: TGTGCCAGCAGTCCCCAGGGTAATTCACCCCTCCACTTT
CDR3: CASSPQGNSPLHF

D: .
V: TRBV7-9
J: TRBJ2-7
length: 13
size: few
DNA: TGTGCCAGCAGCCCCCGTCAGGGTGTTTCGCAGTACTTC
CDR3: CASSPRQGVSQYF

D: TRBD2
V: TRBV5-1
J: TRBJ2-2
length: 16
size: .
DNA: TGCGCCAGCAGCTTGGTTGCGGGAGCGAACACCGGGGAGCTGTTTTTT
CDR3: CASSLVAGANTGELFF

D: .
V: TRBV28
J: TRBJ1-5
length: 18
size: .
DNA: TGTGCCAGCGAGACAACCAAGCAAGGTCCCTATAGCAATCAGCCCCAGCATTTT
CDR3: CASETTKQGPYSNQPQHF

D: TRBD1
V: TRBV2
J: TRBJ1-5
length: 13
size: .
DNA: TGTGCCATTGCCCGGGACAGACGACAGCCCCAGCATTTT
CDR3: CAIARDRRQPQHF

D: .
V: TRBV20-1
J: TRBJ1-1
length: 11
size: .
DNA: TGCAGTGCGGAGGTGATCAATTCGGCTTTCTTT
CDR3: CSAEVINSAFF

D: .
V: TRBV7-9
J: TRBJ1-6
length: 15
size: .
DNA: TGTGCCAGCAGCCCAGGTTCCAGGGCTGTCTCACCCCTCCACTTT
CDR3: CASSPGSRAVSPLHF

D: .
V: TRBV7-9
J: TRBJ2-5
length: 12
size: few
DNA: TGTGCCAGCAGCTCAGAGGGGGAAACCCAGTACTTC
CDR3: CASSSEGETQYF

D: .
V: TRBV6-6
J: TRBJ2-7
length: 15
size: .
DNA: TGTGCCAGCAGTTACCTGCTCGGGGGAACGAGGGAGCAGTACTTC
CDR3: CASSYLLGGTREQYF

D: TRBD1
V: TRBV19
J: TRBJ1-2
length: 11
size: once
DNA: TGTGCCACGGGACAGCACTATGGCTACACCTTC
CDR3: CATGQHYGYTF

D: TRBD2
V: TRBV7-6
J: TRBJ2-1
length: 17
size: .
DNA: TGTGCCAGCAGCTCACCCTGGACTAGCGGGGTCTACAATGAGCAGTTCTTC
CDR3: CASSSPWTSGVYNEQFF

D: .
V: TRBV27
J: TRBJ1-2
length: 13
size: .
DNA: TGTGCCAGCAGTCCAAACAGGGATGAGGGCTACACCTTC
CDR3: CASSPNRDEGYTF

D: TRBD2
V: TRBV10-3
J: TRBJ2-2
length: 15
size: .
DNA: TGTGCCATCAGTGAGGCGGGAGCGGACACCGGGGAGCTGTTTTTT
CDR3: CAISEAGADTGELFF

D: TRBD1
V: TRBV5-6
J: TRBJ2-1
length: 16
size: .
DNA: TGTGCCAGCAGCTTGACTGGGACAGGGGTTTGGAATGAGCAGTTCTTC
CDR3: CASSLTGTGVWNEQFF

D: .
V: TRBV7-6
J: TRBJ2-7
length: 20
size: .
DNA: TGTGCCAGCAGCTTAATTTCCCCCACTGGGGGGAGAACGGTTTTCGACGAGCAGTACTTC
CDR3: CASSLISPTGGRTVFDEQYF

D: .
V: TRBV27
J: TRBJ1-3
length: 15
size: .
DNA: TGTGCCAGCAGTCAACAGGGTTTAACTGGAAACACCATATATTTT
CDR3: CASSQQGLTGNTIYF

D: .
V: TRBV12-5
J: TRBJ1-1
length: 14
size: .
DNA: TGTGCTAGTGGTTTGGCGGGTTGGAACACTGAAGCTTTCTTT
CDR3: CASGLAGWNTEAFF

D: .
V: TRBV29-1
J: TRBJ1-1
length: 18
size: few
DNA: TGCAGCGTTGAAGATGACGGAGCGTGGGGGGATGCGAGCACTGAAGCTTTCTTT
CDR3: CSVEDDGAWGDASTEAFF

D: .
V: TRBV10-3
J: TRBJ2-5
length: 14
size: .
DNA: TGTGCCATCACCGGAATTCCCGGGGGAGAGACCCAGTACTTC
CDR3: CAITGIPGGETQYF

D: TRBD2
V: TRBV3-1/TRBV3-2
J: TRBJ2-5
length: 15
size: .
DNA: TGTGCCAGCAGGGCAGCGGGAGGACGCCAAGAGACCCAGTACTTC
CDR3: CASRAAGGRQETQYF

D: .
V: TRBV19
J: TRBJ2-4
length: 16
size: .
DNA: TGTGCCAGTAGTTCCGGACACGCTCTAGCCAAAAACATTCAGTACTTC
CDR3: CASSSGHALAKNIQYF

D: .
V: TRBV20-1
J: TRBJ2-2
length: 11
size: .
DNA: TGCAGTGCTAGGGCCACCGGGGAGCTGTTTTTT
CDR3: CSARATGELFF

D: .
V: TRBV5-1
J: TRBJ2-1
length: 14
size: .
DNA: TGCGCCAGCAGCTTGGAACTTCTAACGGATGAGCAGTTCTTC
CDR3: CASSLELLTDEQFF

D: TRBD1
V: TRBV6-5
J: TRBJ2-1
length: 15
size: .
DNA: TGTGCCAGCAGGGCCGGACAGGGACCCTACAATGAGCAGTTCTTC
CDR3: CASRAGQGPYNEQFF

D: .
V: TRBV5-1
J: TRBJ2-4
length: 15
size: .
DNA: TGCGCCAGCAGCTACACGGGGGCAGGGAGGGACATTCAGTACTTC
CDR3: CASSYTGAGRDIQYF

D: TRBD2
V: TRBV3-1/TRBV3-2
J: TRBJ2-7
length: 16
size: .
DNA: TGTGCCAGCAGCCAACAACAAATAGCGGGGGGGACCGAGCAGTACTTC
CDR3: CASSQQQIAGGTEQYF

D: .
V: TRBV21-1
J: TRBJ1-5
length: 15
size: once
DNA: TGTGCCAGCAGCAGCAGGGGGCGTCTGGGTCAGCCCCAGCATTTT
CDR3: CASSSRGRLGQPQHF

D: TRBD2
V: TRBV6-5
J: TRBJ2-7
length: 14
size: .
DNA: TGTGCCAGCCAGAAAGCGGGAGCGAACTACGAGCAGTACTTC
CDR3: CASQKAGANYEQYF